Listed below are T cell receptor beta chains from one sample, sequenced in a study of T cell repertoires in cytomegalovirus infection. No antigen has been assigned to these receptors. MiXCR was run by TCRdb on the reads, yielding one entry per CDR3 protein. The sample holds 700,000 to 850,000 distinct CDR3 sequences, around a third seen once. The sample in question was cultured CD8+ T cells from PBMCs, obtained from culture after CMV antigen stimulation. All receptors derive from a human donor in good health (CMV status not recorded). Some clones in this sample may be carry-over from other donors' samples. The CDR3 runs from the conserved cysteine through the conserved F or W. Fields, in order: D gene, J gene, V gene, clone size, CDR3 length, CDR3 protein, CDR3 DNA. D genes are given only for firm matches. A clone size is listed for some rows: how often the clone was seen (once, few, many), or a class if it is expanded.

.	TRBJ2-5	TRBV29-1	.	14	CSVRNLRDKETQYF	TGCAGCGTTCGCAACCTCCGGGACAAAGAGACCCAGTACTTC
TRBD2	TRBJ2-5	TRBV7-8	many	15	CASSLETSGGETQYF	TGTGCCAGCAGCTTAGAAACTAGCGGGGGTGAGACCCAGTACTTC
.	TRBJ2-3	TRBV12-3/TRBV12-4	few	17	CASSFIKGYTSTDTQYF	TGTGCCAGCAGTTTTATCAAAGGGTACACTAGCACAGATACGCAGTATTTT
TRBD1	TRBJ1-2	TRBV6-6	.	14	CASSVGQGADGYTF	TGTGCCAGCAGTGTTGGACAGGGGGCGGATGGCTACACCTTC
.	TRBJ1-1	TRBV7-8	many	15	CASSFDLGPFSEAFF	TGTGCCAGCAGCTTCGATCTCGGGCCTTTTAGCGAAGCTTTCTTT
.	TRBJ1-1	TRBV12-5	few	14	CASTGKVSGTEAFF	TGTGCTAGTACAGGGAAGGTTTCGGGCACTGAAGCTTTCTTT
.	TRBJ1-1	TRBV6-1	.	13	CASSEYWNTEAFF	TGTGCCAGCAGTGAATACTGGAACACTGAAGCTTTCTTT
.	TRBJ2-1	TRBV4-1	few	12	CASSPLGEMQFF	TGCGCCAGCAGCCCCCTTGGGGAAATGCAGTTCTTC
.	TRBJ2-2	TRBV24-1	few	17	CATSPSVDTANTGELFF	TGTGCCACCAGTCCTTCGGTCGACACCGCGAACACCGGGGAGCTGTTTTTT
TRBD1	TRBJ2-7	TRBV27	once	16	CASSLYRTGATYEQYF	TGTGCCAGCAGTTTATATCGGACAGGGGCCACCTACGAGCAGTACTTC
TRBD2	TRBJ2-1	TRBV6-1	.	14	CASAGGTFRNEQFF	TGTGCCAGCGCGGGGGGAACATTTCGGAATGAGCAGTTCTTC
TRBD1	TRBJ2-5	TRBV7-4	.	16	CASSSRGTGGAETQYF	TGTGCCAGCAGCTCCCGGGGTACAGGGGGCGCGGAGACCCAGTACTTC
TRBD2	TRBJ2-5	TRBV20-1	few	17	CSAGLAGGLDLIETQYF	TGCAGTGCCGGACTAGCGGGGGGGCTTGATCTAATCGAGACCCAGTACTTC
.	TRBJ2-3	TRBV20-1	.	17	CSARDLAPLSNTDTQYF	TGCAGTGCTAGAGACCTCGCGCCACTTTCAAACACAGATACGCAGTATTTT
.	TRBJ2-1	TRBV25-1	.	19	CASSEYFLTGPSEYNEQFF	TGTGCCAGCAGTGAATATTTCCTCACAGGGCCCTCGGAATACAATGAGCAGTTCTTC
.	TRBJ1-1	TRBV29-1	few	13	CSVGELGDTEAFF	TGCAGCGTTGGAGAGTTGGGGGACACTGAAGCTTTCTTT
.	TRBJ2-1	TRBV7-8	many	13	CASSRTAYNEQFF	TGTGCCAGCAGCCGGACAGCCTACAATGAGCAGTTCTTC
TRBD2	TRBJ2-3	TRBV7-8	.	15	CASTDPGGFPDTQYF	TGTGCCAGCACCGATCCGGGGGGGTTCCCAGATACGCAGTATTTT
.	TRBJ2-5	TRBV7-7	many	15	CASSLSIAEQETQYF	TGTGCTAGCAGCCTCTCTATAGCGGAACAAGAGACCCAGTACTTC
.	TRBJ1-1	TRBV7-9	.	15	CASSAPQGRNTEAFF	TGTGCCAGCAGCGCACCCCAGGGCAGGAACACTGAAGCTTTCTTT
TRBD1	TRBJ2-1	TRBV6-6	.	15	CASSYPTGAYNEQFF	TGTGCCAGCAGTTACCCGACAGGGGCCTACAATGAGCAGTTCTTC
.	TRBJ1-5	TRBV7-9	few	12	CASSSNNQPQHF	TGTGCCAGCAGCTCCAATAATCAGCCCCAGCATTTT
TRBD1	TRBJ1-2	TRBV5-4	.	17	CASSFGTAGEGALGYTF	TGTGCCAGCAGCTTTGGGACAGCCGGCGAAGGGGCGTTAGGCTACACCTTC
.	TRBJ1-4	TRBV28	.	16	CASSMGTAATNEKLFF	TGTGCCAGCAGTATGGGGACGGCTGCAACTAATGAAAAACTGTTTTTT
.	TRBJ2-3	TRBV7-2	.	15	CASSQGQLGNQPQYF	TGTGCCAGCAGCCAAGGACAGCTTGGCAATCAGCCCCAGTATTTT
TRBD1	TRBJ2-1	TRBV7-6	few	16	CASSSSPGTGNNEQFF	TGTGCCAGCAGCTCCTCCCCCGGGACAGGTAACAATGAGCAGTTCTTC
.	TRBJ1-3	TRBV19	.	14	CASRPRTVLNAIYF	TGTGCCAGTAGGCCCCGGACAGTGTTAAACGCCATATATTTT
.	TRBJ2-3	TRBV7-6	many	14	CASSSRSPADTQYF	TGTGCCAGCAGCTCCCGGTCCCCCGCAGATACGCAGTATTTT
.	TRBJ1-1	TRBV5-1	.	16	CASSLERAITNTEAFF	TGCGCCAGCAGCTTGGAGAGGGCGATAACGAACACTGAAGCTTTCTTT
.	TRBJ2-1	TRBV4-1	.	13	CASSQEAHDEQFF	TGCGCCAGCAGCCAAGAAGCCCACGATGAGCAGTTCTTC
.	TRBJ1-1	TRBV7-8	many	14	CASSLERGGSEAFF	TGTGCCAGCAGCTTAGAGCGGGGGGGGTCTGAAGCTTTCTTT
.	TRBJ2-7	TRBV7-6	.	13	CASSLGANYEQYF	TGTGCCAGCAGCTTAGGGGCAAACTACGAGCAGTACTTC
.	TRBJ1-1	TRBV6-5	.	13	CAGSKGGVAEAFF	TGTGCCGGCAGTAAGGGGGGGGTGGCTGAAGCTTTCTTT
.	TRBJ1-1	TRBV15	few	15	CATSRDRAVNTEAFF	TGTGCCACCAGCAGAGATAGGGCGGTGAACACTGAAGCTTTCTTT
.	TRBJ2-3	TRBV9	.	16	CASSASFLGSTDTQYF	TGTGCCAGCAGTGCTTCTTTTTTGGGGTCGACAGATACGCAGTATTTT
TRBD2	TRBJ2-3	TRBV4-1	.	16	CASSQDSGGAEDTQYF	TGCGCCAGCAGCCAAGATAGCGGGGGGGCCGAAGATACGCAGTATTTT
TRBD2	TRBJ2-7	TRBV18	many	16	CASSPNPSGGIYEQYF	TGTGCCAGCTCACCAAACCCCAGCGGGGGGATCTACGAGCAGTACTTC
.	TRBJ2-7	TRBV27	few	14	CASSLLPRSYEQYF	TGTGCCAGCAGTTTATTGCCCCGATCCTACGAGCAGTACTTC
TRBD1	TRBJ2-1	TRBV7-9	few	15	CASSNPGQGSNEQFF	TGTGCCAGCAGCAATCCGGGACAGGGGAGCAATGAGCAGTTCTTC
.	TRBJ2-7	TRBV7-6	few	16	CASSSNRDTFSYEQYF	TGTGCCAGCAGCTCGAACCGGGACACCTTTTCCTACGAGCAGTACTTC
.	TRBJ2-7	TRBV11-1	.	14	CASSSTGRSYEQYF	TGTGCCAGCAGCTCCACAGGGAGGTCCTACGAGCAGTACTTC
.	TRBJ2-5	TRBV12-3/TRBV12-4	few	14	CASSLGGGQKTQYF	TGTGCCAGCAGTTTAGGGGGGGGCCAGAAGACCCAGTACTTC
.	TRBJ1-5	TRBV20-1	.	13	CSAREHGVQPQHF	TGCAGTGCTAGAGAGCATGGAGTCCAGCCCCAGCATTTT
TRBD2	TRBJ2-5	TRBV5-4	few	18	CASSGTNSAGNHQETQYF	TGTGCCAGCAGCGGGACTAATTCTGCGGGTAACCACCAAGAGACCCAGTACTTC
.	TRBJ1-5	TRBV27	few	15	CASSLLAGQNQPQHF	TGTGCCAGCAGTTTATTGGCAGGCCAAAATCAGCCCCAGCATTTT
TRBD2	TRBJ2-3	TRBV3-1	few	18	CASSQDSPTSASLDTQYF	TGTGCCAGCAGCCAAGACTCACCGACTAGCGCCTCACTTGATACGCAGTATTTT
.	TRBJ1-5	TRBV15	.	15	CATSRVPTAGQPQHF	TGTGCCACCAGCAGAGTCCCCACGGCGGGTCAGCCCCAGCATTTT
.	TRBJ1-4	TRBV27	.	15	CASSEWRRGTEKLFF	TGTGCCAGCAGTGAGTGGAGGCGGGGTACTGAAAAACTGTTTTTT
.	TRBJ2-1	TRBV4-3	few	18	CASSQDLWPTEDYNEQFF	TGCGCCAGCAGCCAAGATCTATGGCCCACCGAGGACTACAATGAGCAGTTCTTC